The rows below give T cell receptor beta chains drawn from one sample of a study of CD8+ T cells in alopecia areata. Profiling relied on immunoSEQ multiplex PCR, and the TCRdb table lists in-frame clones only, not all of them. The repertoire consists of roughly 200,000 clones, with just over 55% occurring once and the leading ten covering nearly 5%. What was sequenced was CD8+ T cells sorted from blood. Every receptor here comes from a human donor in good health. Each CDR3 is given with its conserved first and last residue. The D gene is left open where the match is weak. The size field is filled for only some rows; it gives once, few, many or a size class.

few,-,TRBV7-2,TRBJ1-1,TGTGCCAGCAGCCCTGACGGCTTGAACACTGAAGCTTTCTTT,CASSPDGLNTEAFF
-,-,TRBV7-8,TRBJ1-2,TGTGCCAGCAGCTCCAGGGGCGGCTATGGCTACACCTTC,CASSSRGGYGYTF
-,-,TRBV4-2,TRBJ2-3,TGTGCCAGCAGCCAAGTATGGGACGGTGTGATGCAGTATTTT,CASSQVWDGVMQYF
-,-,TRBV5-6,TRBJ1-6,TGTGCCAGCAGCTTCGGGACGGGGAATTCACCCCTCCACTTT,CASSFGTGNSPLHF
-,-,TRBV7-9,TRBJ2-5,TGTGCCAGCAGCCCCAGGGGAGCAGAGACCCAGTACTTC,CASSPRGAETQYF
-,TRBD2,TRBV7-8,TRBJ2-3,TGTGCCAGCAGCGTTAGCGGGGGGGTAGCTAGCACAGATACGCAGTATTTT,CASSVSGGVASTDTQYF
few,-,TRBV7-9,TRBJ1-1,TGTGCCAGCAGCTCCCCAGGACTCGGCACTGAAGCTTTCTTT,CASSSPGLGTEAFF
few,TRBD2,TRBV10-2,TRBJ2-7,TGCGCCAGCAGTGAGTCCGCGGGGGGTCAATACGAGCAGTACTTC,CASSESAGGQYEQYF
-,-,TRBV30,TRBJ1-4,TGTGCCTGTAGTCCCACTAATGAAAAACTGTTTTTT,CACSPTNEKLFF
-,-,TRBV19,TRBJ2-7,TGTGCCAGTAGCCCAGGGTTACCCTACGAGCAGTACTTC,CASSPGLPYEQYF
few,-,TRBV23-1,TRBJ1-4,TGCGCCAGCAGGACCGGGGAAAAACTGTTTTTT,CASRTGEKLFF
-,-,TRBV9,TRBJ2-2,TGTGCCAGCAGCGTAATACGCACCGGGGAGCTGTTTTTT,CASSVIRTGELFF
once,TRBD2,TRBV28,TRBJ2-1,TGTGCCAGCAGCCCCCTCGCGGGGGGTAACAATGAGCAGTTCTTC,CASSPLAGGNNEQFF
-,-,TRBV5-1,TRBJ1-1,TGCGCCAGCAGCTCGCCTGGGGACACTGAAGCTTTCTTT,CASSSPGDTEAFF